This is a list of T cell receptor beta chains from one sample in a study of CD8 T cells in Susac syndrome. Using its own MiXCR run on the immunoSEQ multiplex PCR reads, TCRdb lists one record per CDR3 protein. This repertoire shows about 83,000 distinct CDR3 sequences, approximately 95% found once; its top ten account for over 0.35%. Sequences were obtained from CD8+ T cells from PBMCs. The receptors were gathered from a human donor with Susac syndrome. CDR3s include the opening cysteine and the closing phenylalanine or tryptophan. A D gene is named only where the DNA matches it firmly. Rows may omit the clone size; those that give it use once, few, many or a size class.

CASSGALDSGANVLTF,TGTGCCAGCTCAGGTGCCCTTGACTCTGGGGCCAACGTCCTGACTTTC,-,TRBJ2-6,TRBV18,-
CASSEGREEAHNEQFF,TGTGCCAGCAGTGAAGGGCGGGAGGAGGCCCACAATGAGCAGTTCTTC,-,TRBJ2-1,TRBV25-1,TRBD2
CASSTWSGRGAYEQYF,TGTGCCAGCAGCACATGGAGCGGGAGAGGGGCCTACGAGCAGTACTTC,once,TRBJ2-7,TRBV4-2,TRBD2
CASSQDLRLAVEGFYNEQFF,TGTGCCAGCAGCCAAGATCTGCGGCTAGCGGTCGAGGGCTTCTACAATGAGCAGTTCTTC,-,TRBJ2-1,TRBV3-1,TRBD2
CSVEWTGFNNEQFF,TGCAGCGTTGAATGGACAGGGTTCAACAATGAGCAGTTCTTC,-,TRBJ2-1,TRBV29-1,TRBD1
CASSQAWDEQFF,TGCGCCAGCAGCCAAGCATGGGATGAGCAGTTCTTC,-,TRBJ2-1,TRBV4-1,-
CSAQRLPSSPYEQYF,TGCAGTGCCCAGAGGCTCCCTAGCTCCCCCTACGAGCAGTACTTC,-,TRBJ2-7,TRBV20-1,-
CASSLRGSRADTQYF,TGTGCCAGCAGCTTGCGCGGGAGCAGGGCAGATACGCAGTATTTT,-,TRBJ2-3,TRBV5-6,TRBD2
CSARASVPAETQYF,TGCAGTGCTAGAGCTAGCGTCCCTGCGGAGACCCAGTACTTC,-,TRBJ2-5,TRBV20-1,-
CASSQLPGANVLTF,TGCGCCAGCAGCCAGCTGCCCGGGGCCAACGTCCTGACTTTC,-,TRBJ2-6,TRBV4-1,-
CASTTEGLQETQYF,TGTGCCAGCACCACAGAGGGCCTGCAAGAGACCCAGTACTTC,-,TRBJ2-5,TRBV7-9,-
CASGTGSYEQYF,TGTGCCAGCGGGACAGGGAGCTACGAGCAGTACTTC,once,TRBJ2-7,TRBV28,TRBD1
CASSSLGTGKDEQYF,TGTGCCAGCAGCTCGCTCGGGACAGGGAAGGACGAGCAGTACTTC,-,TRBJ2-7,TRBV5-6,TRBD1
CASSLISSPGQITYEQYF,TGTGCCAGCAGCTTAATCTCCAGTCCGGGACAGATAACCTACGAGCAGTACTTC,-,TRBJ2-7,TRBV13,TRBD1
CASSYPGAVSYNEQFF,TGTGCCAGCAGTTACCCGGGGGCCGTCTCGTACAATGAGCAGTTCTTC,-,TRBJ2-1,TRBV6-2/TRBV6-3,-
CASSAGRYEQYF,TGTGCCAGCAGTGCGGGACGCTACGAGCAGTACTTC,-,TRBJ2-7,TRBV5-6,-